This T cell receptor (beta chain) was captured by sequencing in a study of breast tumors, draining lymph nodes, adjacent tissues. Axillary draining lymph nodes of breast cancer patients supplied the node samples. Many counts were recorded for this clonotype. Germline V gives CDR1 SGHNT, CDR2 YYREEE (reference sequence). Trimming cost V 2 bases and J 9 bases; bases outside gene matches: 1. This CDR3 region has 12 residues. MiXCR, applied by TCRdb to the multiplex PCR reads, yields one record per CDR3 protein. The table records some 100,000 distinct CDR3 sequences, around 20% of them present only once. V is TRBV5-4 and J is TRBJ2-1, with 8 bases matching TRBD2. This sequence originates from a female donor with breast cancer. Some clones in this sample may be carry-over from other donors' samples. The sample comprised axillary lymph node tissue. CDR3 in DNA: TGTGCCAGCAGCTTCGGGGGGGGTGAGCAGTTCTTC. Protein product: CASSFGGGEQFF.